The 20 T cell receptor beta chains reported below all come from one sample, sequenced in a study of blood T cells in healthy people across ages. For the second PCR, which ran for about 7 to 11 cycles, a sample-barcoded 5' primer and a J-beta primer mix were used. TCRdb re-called the 5' RACE reads through MiXCR, storing one row per CDR3 protein. The table shows about 1.7 million distinct CDR3 sequences, with 28% occurring only once. Specimen: blood. The receptors were sampled from a woman in her thirties in good health.

This clonotype showed up just a few times. This rearrangement joins TRBV7-3 to TRBJ2-1; 11 nucleotides align to TRBD2. Germline trimming cut 5 bases from V and 6 bases from J; bases unmatched to any gene: 6. This CDR3 has 15 residues. The germline V gene has CDR1 SGHTA and CDR2 FQGTGA. The CDR3 nucleotides are TGTGCCAGCAGCGACGGGACTAGCGGAATCAATGAGCAGTTCTTC. As protein: CASSDGTSGINEQFF.

The chain recombines TRBV7-9 with TRBJ1-5, with 8 positions matching TRBD1. Trimming took 5 bases from V and 8 from J; bases not matched to a gene: 8. CDR3 length: 14 amino acids. In germline, CDR1 is SEHNR, CDR2 FQNEAQ (reference sequence). The CDR3 nucleotides are TGTGCCAGCAGCCGAGGACAGGGCGGAGAGCCCCAGCATTTT. It translates to CASSRGQGGEPQHF. Filled out from reference TRBV7-9 and TRBJ1-5, the complete variable domain reads DTGVSQNPRHKITKRGQNVTFRCDPISEHNRLYWYRQTLGQGPEFLTYFQNEAQLEKSRLLSDRFSAERPKGSFSTLEIQRTEQGDSAMYLCASSRGQGGEPQHFGDGTRLSIL.

This clonotype showed up just a few times. The rearrangement links TRBV29-1 to TRBJ1-2, with a possible D match to TRBD1 (5 bases). Looked up from germline, CDR1 is SQVTM and CDR2 is ANQGSEA. The CDR3 is 13 residues long. The V gene lost 4 bases and the J gene lost 0 bases, with 9 bases spanning the gap. CDR3 coding DNA: TGCAGCGTTGTGGGGGAACCTAACTATGGCTACACCTTC. This sequence encodes CSVVGEPNYGYTF.

This clonotype showed up just a few times. The chain couples TRBV12-3 or TRBV12-4 to TRBJ1-5, with TRBD1 as a possible D gene (6 bases). The V gene lost 6 bases and the J gene lost 7 bases, with 16 bases spanning the gap. The length of the CDR3 is 14 residues. CDR3 protein: CASSPRKGGQPQHF. The CDR3, as DNA: TGTGCCAGCAGCCCACGGAAGGGGGGGCAGCCCCAGCATTTT.

The gene calls are TRBV27 and TRBJ2-7; TRBD2 matches at 10 bases. Germline lookup yields CDR1 MNHEY and CDR2 SMNVEV (reference sequence). The CDR3 consists of 15 residues. With V trimmed by 0 bases and J by 4 bases, 3 bases remained unmatched. The DNA of the CDR3 is TGTGCCAGCAGTTTATCCCTAGCGGGGGCTTACGAGCAGTACTTC. It specifies CASSLSLAGAYEQYF.

This sequence joins TRBV29-1 and TRBJ2-5; tentative D call: TRBD2 (5 bases). This CDR3 has 12 amino acids. Trimming removed 1 base at V and 4 bases at J, with 7 bases between. Per the germline V gene, CDR1 is SQVTM and CDR2 is ANQGSEA. The CDR3 is CSVEGGIETQYF. As DNA, the CDR3 is TGCAGCGTTGAAGGAGGGATAGAGACCCAGTACTTC.

This chain links TRBV5-1 with TRBJ1-4; D unclear. Per germline, CDR1 SGHRS and CDR2 YFSETQ. The length of the CDR3 is 13 residues. Deletions cut 3 bases from V and 8 bases from J, with 11 bases between. CDR3 residues: CASSSSGGEKLFF. As DNA, the CDR3 is TGCGCCAGCAGCTCTTCAGGAGGGGAAAAACTGTTTTTT.

There are many counts of this clonotype. The chain uses TRBV4-1 and TRBJ1-2, with 10 positions matching TRBD1. The germline V gene encodes CDR1 MGHRA and CDR2 YSYEKL. This CDR3 region has 14 residues. V gave up 3 bases and J gave up 4 bases; unmatched junction bases: 2. The CDR3 protein is CASSQRTGGYGYTF. CDR3 nucleotide sequence: TGCGCCAGCAGCCAGAGGACAGGGGGCTATGGCTACACCTTC.

This clonotype was counted a few times. The chain is built from TRBV29-1 and TRBJ2-3; 13 nucleotides align to TRBD2. The CDR3 runs 18 residues. The germline V gene has CDR1 SQVTM and CDR2 ANQGSEA. V shed 1 base and J 3 bases; nucleotides not matched to a gene: 10. CDR3 sequence (DNA): TGCAGCGTTGAAGGGACTTGGACTAGCGGGAGTTTAACAGATACGCAGTATTTT. Its protein product is CSVEGTWTSGSLTDTQYF.

J is TRBJ2-1 and V is TRBV12-3 or TRBV12-4, with D unresolved. CDR3 size: 13 residues. Trimming took off 3 bases at V and 12 bases at J, with 15 bases between the two ends. The CDR3 loop reads CASSFQRASGQFF. In nucleotides, the CDR3 is TGTGCCAGCAGTTTCCAAAGGGCGAGTGGGCAGTTCTTC.

This clonotype has just a few counts. The chain carries TRBV20-1 and TRBJ2-3; D ambiguous. The V end lost 6 bases, the J end lost 3 bases, and 13 bases lay between the germline ends. Per germline, CDR1 DFQATT and CDR2 SNEGSKA (reference sequence). CDR3 size: 13 residues. As DNA, the CDR3 is TGCAGTGCCCCCTTGCGAGAGACAGATACGCAGTATTTT. As protein: CSAPLRETDTQYF.

This clonotype was found many times. The chain uses TRBV10-3 and TRBJ2-7; perhaps D is TRBD1 or TRBD2 (5 bases each). Trimming removed 7 bases from V and 3 bases from J, with 13 bases in between. CDR3 size: 13 residues. Germline lookup yields CDR1 ENHRY and CDR2 SYGVKD. In DNA, the CDR3 is TGTGCCATCACCCCCGAGGGGTACTACGAGCAGTACTTC. Its protein is CAITPEGYYEQYF.

This clonotype has more than one count but fewer than ten. The chain carries TRBV12-3 or TRBV12-4 and TRBJ1-1; 7 positions match TRBD1. V lost 6 bases, J lost 5 bases, and 9 bases stayed unmatched. The CDR3 consists of 14 residues. Here the CDR3 DNA reads TGTGCCAGCAGAACCGGACAGGTTACTACTGAAGCTTTCTTT. Amino acids: CASRTGQVTTEAFF.

The chain joins TRBV4-1 to TRBJ2-3, with D perhaps matching TRBD2 (5 bases). V lost 3 bases, J lost 4 bases, and 17 bases lay in between. CDR1 is MGHRA, CDR2 YSYEKL, per germline. CDR3 size: 16 residues. The CDR3 protein is CASSHQLRGRADTQYF. CDR3 coding DNA: TGCGCCAGCAGCCATCAACTCCGGGGTCGCGCAGATACGCAGTATTTT.

This clonotype came up a few times. The CDR3 nucleotides read TGTGCCAGCAGTGATTCAGGGCCCTACCGGGAAAAACTGTTTTTT. Translation gives CASSDSGPYREKLFF. The gene calls are TRBV6-1 and TRBJ1-4; the D gene is possibly TRBD1 (5 bases). CDR3 length equals 15 residues. CDR1 MNHNS and CDR2 SASEGT come from the germline V gene. V shed 3 bases and J shed 8 bases, with 16 bases lying between them.

In its sample, this clonotype was seen many times. The rearrangement links TRBV20-1 to TRBJ2-1; 12 bases are a match to TRBD2. With 5 bases clipped from V and 10 bases from J, the junction kept 12 bases outside the gene matches. Per the germline V gene, CDR1 is DFQATT and CDR2 is SNEGSKA (reference sequence). The CDR3 runs 15 residues. The CDR3 here is CSALEPSGGVREQFF. DNA for the CDR3: TGCAGTGCTCTGGAACCTAGCGGGGGGGTAAGGGAGCAGTTCTTC.

This clonotype turned up a few times. The chain uses TRBV6-6 and TRBJ1-5, with D uncertain. Trimming left V 6 bases short and J 0 bases short, with 12 bases between. Germline assignment: CDR1 MNHNY and CDR2 SVGAGI (reference sequence). The CDR3 has 15 residues. The CDR3 protein is CASSLTRDSNQPQHF. The CDR3 coding sequence is TGTGCCAGCAGCTTAACCCGGGATAGCAATCAGCCCCAGCATTTT.

The chain links TRBV7-9 to TRBJ2-5, with 10 bases identical to TRBD2. Germline trimming cut 9 bases from V and 4 bases from J; bases unmatched to any gene: 11. The CDR3 runs 15 residues. Germline V gives CDR1 SEHNR, CDR2 FQNEAQ (reference sequence). CDR3 residues: CASLLAGAGGETQYF. DNA of the CDR3: TGTGCCAGTCTCCTAGCGGGGGCCGGGGGAGAGACCCAGTACTTC.

This clonotype was seen a few times. This chain links TRBV7-2 with TRBJ1-2; D is perhaps TRBD1 (6 bases). Germline CDR1 SGHTA, CDR2 FQGNSA. Trimming left V 4 bases short and J 9 bases short, with 12 bases between. This CDR3 comprises 12 residues. In nucleotides, the CDR3 is TGTGCCAGCAGCTCATACAGGGCCAGCTACACCTTC. This sequence encodes CASSSYRASYTF.

The chain couples TRBV10-3 to TRBJ2-5; maybe TRBD2 (5 bases). The CDR3 contains 14 residues. The germline gives CDR1 ENHRY, CDR2 SYGVKD. V was pared by 3 bases and J by 4 bases, with 12 bases between. The CDR3 spells CAISENQRPETQYF. The CDR3 DNA follows: TGTGCCATCAGTGAAAATCAGCGGCCAGAGACCCAGTACTTC.